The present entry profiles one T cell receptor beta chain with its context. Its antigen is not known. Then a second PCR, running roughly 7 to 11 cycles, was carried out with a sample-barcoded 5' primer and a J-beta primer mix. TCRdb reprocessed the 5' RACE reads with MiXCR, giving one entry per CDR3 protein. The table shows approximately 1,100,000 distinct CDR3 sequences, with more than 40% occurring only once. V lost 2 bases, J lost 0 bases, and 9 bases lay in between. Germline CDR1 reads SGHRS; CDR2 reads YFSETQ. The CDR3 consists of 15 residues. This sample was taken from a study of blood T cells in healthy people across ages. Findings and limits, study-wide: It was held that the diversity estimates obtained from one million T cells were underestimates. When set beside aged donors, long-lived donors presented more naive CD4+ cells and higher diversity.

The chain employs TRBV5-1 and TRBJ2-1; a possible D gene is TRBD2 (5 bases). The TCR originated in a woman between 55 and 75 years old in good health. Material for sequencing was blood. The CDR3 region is CASSFRENSYNEQFF. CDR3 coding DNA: TGCGCCAGCAGCTTCCGGGAAAACTCCTACAATGAGCAGTTCTTC.